Below, one T cell receptor beta chain is given with its context. The specificity of this receptor is unknown. The record has no base qualities; no much larger clone is one base away. Using the deep immunoSEQ assay, TCR CDR3 regions were amplified from genomic DNA by multiplex PCR. For each cell subset, the extracted genomic DNA was distributed evenly across all wells of several immunoSEQ 96-well plates, and each plate served as one replicate. Each replicate PCR for sorted subsets received approximately 200 ng genomic DNA, equal to roughly 33,000 T cell genomes. Purified libraries were measured with a Qubit 3.0 fluorometer, size-checked on a Bioanalyzer 2100, and measured again with the KAPA Library Quantification kit. Every immunoSEQ 96-well plate was sequenced on a dedicated single-read 150-cycle Illumina NextSeq 550 flow cell. The authors' pipeline ran thus. Because the immunoSEQ output included only junctional sequences and no quality scores, the filtering could not be the same as the filtering used for full-length reads. Sequences were annotated with PyIR, a Python wrapper for IgBLAST v1.9, and V/J genes and CDR3 were assigned using IMGT germline references. Reads with weak V/J assignments (E-value above 1e-6), missing CDR3, stop codons, out-of-frame junctions, or ambiguous translated residues were removed. V3J clonotypes were defined as sequences sharing an identical inferred V gene, J gene, and CDR3 amino acid sequence. Percentage overlap between repertoires was computed as shared unique clonotypes divided by the size of the smaller repertoire. Three approaches were used to assess repertoire richness: RTK rarefaction, the Chao1 estimator, and Recon v2.1 estimates of unobserved clonotypes. For all TCRbeta clonotypes obtained by the gDNA method from a handful of donors, generation probabilities were computed with OLGA. This immuneACCESS table, as held by TCRdb, lists in-frame sequences with V and J called but not all clones. Of the missing ones, under half trace to an unresolved V gene in checked studies; the others have no known cause. From that table come the V and J calls and clone size; the DNA was used to work out D and trimming. The sample profile shows roughly 2.1 million clones; 85% to 95% of them were found once. The ten largest clones add up to over 1.5% of the sample.

A distance of 17 bases separates the germline ends of V and J, which lose 3 bases and 4 bases respectively. The CDR3, cysteine through phenylalanine, is 16 amino acids long. Only CDR3 DNA remains: 48 bases, in frame from the first base. The germline V gene gives CDR1 as SGHRS and CDR2 as YFSETQ. This entry belongs to a study of shared clonotypes between healthy human individuals (dated by TCRdb to the early 2020s). General notes on the study: Two women and a few men aged 18 to 49 years were included in the cohort. For each donor, CD4 naive and CD4 memory were each run on three plates, CD8 naive on two plates, and CD8 memory on one plate. To estimate repertoire size and how much clonotype sharing occurs between individuals, the study deeply sequenced the blood TCR repertoires of several healthy adults. To increase sequencing depth and limit assay-specific biases, TCR repertoire library preparation and sequencing were carried out by different laboratories using diverse techniques. Per donor, leukapheresis produced somewhere between about 0.8 and 9 billion PBMCs.

CD8 naive samples consisted of CD45RO-negative cells that were positively selected for CCR7, yielding a CD45RA+CCR7+ population without TemRA cells. The donors were healthy, HIV-negative adults who had no recently reported acute infections or vaccinations. Every donor was a Caucasian adult residing in Nashville, Tennessee, USA. Blood was obtained by leukapheresis, after which PBMCs were separated by Ficoll-Histopaque density gradient centrifugation and cryopreserved in liquid nitrogen vapor phase. Analytical flow cytometry was used to check the purity and quantity of each magnetically sorted T cell population. Genomic DNA was isolated from each sorted fraction and quantified by UV absorbance on a Nanodrop 2000c. Here is what the overall study found, with its caveats: Clonotypes shared by all four sorted-subset donors showed higher generation probabilities than non-shared clonotypes. Roughly 5.2% of naive CD4, 3% to 3.5% of naive CD8, about 2.4% of memory CD4, and 0.35% to 0.4% of memory CD8 clonotypes were shared across several donors. Only blood was sampled, and tissue TCR repertoires likely differ from those in blood. The genetic and exposure-history diversity represented was limited by the small number of donors. Even with the large sequencing depth, rarefaction of the sorted-subset datasets indicated that sequencing was incomplete. Pairwise subsampling led to the expectation that sequencing depth would affect the degree of clonotype sharing among donors. Larger estimated clonotype richness was generally found for naive subsets than for memory subsets.

Sequenced sample: naive CD8+ T cells from PBMCs. The sample's cell subset or site label, in plain terms: CD45RA+CCR7+. This chain is built from TRBV5-1 and TRBJ2-1, with the D call tentatively TRBD1 or TRBD2, each fitting 5 bases. This clonotype was obtained from a man aged 18 to 29 in good health. Some clones in this sample may be carry-over from other donors' samples. The DNA is as follows: TGCGCCAGCAGCTCCTTCGGGACGGATCAATACAATGAGCAGTTCTTC. Translated, it gives CASSSFGTDQYNEQFF.